Below are 21 T cell receptor beta chains sequenced from a single sample in a study of blood T cell repertoires in COVID-19. Libraries were prepared by immunoSEQ multiplex PCR; TCRdb keeps only in-frame clonotypes and omits some of them. Of approximately 220,000 clones in the sample, roughly 85% were seen once. Sequencing was carried out using PBMCs or T cells enriched from blood (not recorded which). The receptors originated from a woman between 50 and 59 years old who had been exposed to COVID-19.

The rearrangement joins TRBV18 to TRBJ1-1, with 10 nucleotides matching TRBD1. The ends lost 6 bases at V and 3 bases at J; junction bases unmatched: 10. CDR1 and CDR2 from the germline V gene are KGHSH and LQKENI. CDR3 length: 16 amino acids. The CDR3, as DNA: TGTGCCAGCTCGGCGACCGGGACAGGGGAGTACACTGAAGCTTTCTTT. Protein: CASSATGTGEYTEAFF. Complete variable domain (other parts from reference TRBV18 and TRBJ1-1): NAGVMQNPRHLVRRRGQEARLRCSPMKGHSHVYWYRQLPEEGLKFMVYLQKENIIDESGMPKERFSAEFPKEGPSILRIQQVVRGDSAAYFCASSATGTGEYTEAFFGQGTRLTVV.

V and J are TRBV5-1 and TRBJ2-1; D may be TRBD1 (6 bases). The CDR3 loop spans 15 amino acids. Germline CDR1 reads SGHRS; CDR2 reads YFSETQ. Between the trimmed V and J ends, which lost 0 bases and 7 bases, there was a span of 14 bases. The CDR3 region is CASSLVGDMGNEQFF. For the CDR3, the DNA is TGCGCCAGCAGCTTGGTGGGGGACATGGGGAATGAGCAGTTCTTC.

The chain couples TRBV5-1 to TRBJ1-3; 8 positions match TRBD1. The CDR3 sequence is 14 residues long. The germline gives CDR1 SGHRS, CDR2 YFSETQ. Trimming cost V 4 bases and J 3 bases; bases outside gene matches: 3. For the CDR3, the DNA is TGCGCCAGCAGCCTACAGGGGGTTGGAAACACCATATATTTT. This gives the protein CASSLQGVGNTIYF.

This clone was counted only a few times. The V gene is TRBV7-3, the J gene TRBJ2-7, with D perhaps TRBD1 (6 bases). Trimming shortened V by 2 bases and J by 3 bases, and 8 bases separated the two germline ends. Germline V CDR1 and CDR2: SGHTA, FQGTGA. The CDR3 covers 13 residues. The CDR3 loop is CASSLDRSYEQYF. In DNA form, the CDR3 reads TGTGCCAGCAGCTTAGACAGGAGCTACGAGCAGTACTTC.

The chain carries TRBV29-1 and TRBJ1-2, with 7 bases lining up with TRBD1. The CDR3 consists of 14 residues. V gave up 5 bases and J gave up 5 bases; unmatched junction bases: 11. CDR1 and CDR2 (germline): SQVTM, ANQGSEA. In DNA form, the CDR3 reads TGCAGCGTTCGTCTTTTGGGGACAGATTATGGCTACACCTTC. It encodes CSVRLLGTDYGYTF.

V and J are TRBV9 and TRBJ1-2; the D gene is possibly TRBD1 (5 bases). The germline V gene has CDR1 SGDLS and CDR2 YYNGEE. Trimming left V 0 bases short and J 2 bases short, with 8 bases between. This CDR3 comprises 14 residues. CDR3 DNA sequence: TGTGCCAGCAGCGTAGATTCAGGGAACTATGGCTACACCTTC. Amino acid sequence: CASSVDSGNYGYTF.

On this clone: The sample contains more than one DNA sequence encoding this CDR3. The chain recombines TRBV7-8 with TRBJ2-1, with D maybe TRBD1 (6 bases). V lost 2 bases and J 7 bases, leaving 6 bases between the germline ends. This CDR3 region has 12 residues. Germline V gene lookup returns CDR1 SGHVS and CDR2 FQNEAQ. The CDR3 is CASSLRGNEQFF. CDR3 coding DNA: TGTGCCAGCAGCTTAAGGGGGAATGAGCAGTTCTTC.

J is TRBJ1-2 and V is TRBV19; D is unclear. The CDR3 has 15 amino acids. CDR1 and CDR2 (germline): LNHDA, SQIVND (reference sequence). V was shortened by 3 bases and J by 2 bases, with 13 bases between the two germline ends. The CDR3 DNA follows: TGTGCCAGTAGTATTGACTTCAGTCGGAACTATGGCTACACCTTC. It translates to CASSIDFSRNYGYTF.

V and J are TRBV19 and TRBJ1-1; 7 bases are shared with TRBD1. The CDR3 is 14 residues long. Germline loops: CDR1 LNHDA, CDR2 SQIVND (reference sequence). V lost 7 bases, J lost 1 base, and 6 bases stayed unmatched. The chain's CDR3 is CASKLTGTNTEAFF. DNA of the CDR3: TGTGCCAGTAAGTTGACAGGGACGAACACTGAAGCTTTCTTT.

The chain recombines TRBV2 with TRBJ2-1, with 7 positions matching TRBD1. Unmatched junction bases numbered 7, after V lost 11 bases and J lost 6 bases. This CDR3 has 12 amino acids. Germline CDR1 reads SNHLY; CDR2 reads FYNNEI. The CDR3 sequence is CASEGAGNEQFF. The CDR3 bases are TGTGCCTCCGAGGGGGCGGGCAATGAGCAGTTCTTC. Using reference TRBV2 and TRBJ2-1 for the parts outside the CDR3, the full variable domain is EPEVTQTPSHQVTQMGQEVILRCVPISNHLYFYWYRQILGQKVEFLVSFYNNEISEKSEIFDDQFSVERPDGSNFTLKIRSTKLEDSAMYFCASEGAGNEQFFGPGTRLTVL.

This chain links TRBV4-1 with TRBJ1-1; no reliable D call. The CDR3 length is 15 residues. Per the germline V gene, CDR1 is MGHRA and CDR2 is YSYEKL. The V gene lost 0 bases and the J gene lost 5 bases, with 13 bases spanning the gap. The CDR3 bases are TGCGCCAGCAGCCAAGATCCCGGGTCCAAGACTGAAGCTTTCTTT. Its translation: CASSQDPGSKTEAFF.

This sequence joins TRBV20-1 and TRBJ1-5, with D tentatively TRBD1 (5 bases). V lost 3 bases, J lost 3 bases, and 15 bases lay in between. CDR1 and CDR2 from the germline V gene are DFQATT and SNEGSKA (reference sequence). The CDR3 contains 15 residues. The CDR3 nucleotides are TGCAGTGCTAGTATTCCGGGGGTGCTCAATCAGCCCCAGCATTTT. The encoded protein is CSASIPGVLNQPQHF.

CDR3 bases: TGTGCCAGCAGCGACCGGGATCTCTCCTATAATTCACCCCTCCACTTT. Translating gives CASSDRDLSYNSPLHF. The rearrangement links TRBV7-9 to TRBJ1-6; D unresolved. Per the germline V gene, CDR1 is SEHNR and CDR2 is FQNEAQ (reference sequence). Trimming took 5 bases from V and 0 from J, leaving 11 bases between them. This CDR3 region has 16 residues.

This clone was seen once. V is TRBV6-5 and J is TRBJ1-3; no firm D call. Germline loops: CDR1 MNHEY, CDR2 SVGAGI. With 0 bases removed from V and 1 base from J, the gap between germline ends came to 10 bases. The CDR3 runs 16 residues. The CDR3, as DNA: TGTGCCAGCAGTTACTCGGTCGGGGAGTCTGGAAACACCATATATTTT. Translating gives CASSYSVGESGNTIYF.

V usage is TRBV28 and J usage is TRBJ1-4; weak D call: TRBD1 (5 bases). V was clipped by 2 bases and J by 8 bases, with 15 bases between them. Germline-derived CDR1 and CDR2 are MDHEN and SYDVKM. The CDR3 runs 15 residues. CDR3 DNA sequence: TGTGCCAGCAGTTTAGGGTTCGGGGGAGGGGAAAAACTGTTTTTT. Translated: CASSLGFGGGEKLFF.

Only one count was recorded for this clone. The CDR3 loop is CASSLDRSYGYTF. CDR3 DNA: TGTGCCAGCAGCTTAGACAGAAGCTATGGCTACACCTTC. The V gene is TRBV7-2, the J gene TRBJ1-2, with D unresolved. There are 13 residues in the CDR3. Trimming removed 1 base from V and 4 bases from J, with 7 bases in between. CDR1 is SGHTA, CDR2 FQGNSA, per germline.

This clone appeared a single time. CDR3 loop: CASSQDVRQGETQYF. The CDR3 DNA sequence: TGTGCCAGCAGCCAAGATGTGAGACAGGGGGAGACCCAGTACTTC. The chain joins TRBV3-1 (or the pseudogene TRBV3-2) to TRBJ2-5; 8 nucleotides line up with TRBD1. CDR1 is LGHDT, CDR2 YNNKEL, per germline (reference sequence). This CDR3 is 15 amino acids long. After removal of 0 bases from V and 5 bases from J, the junction contained 5 bases not matched to a gene.

The rearrangement links TRBV19 to TRBJ1-4; D is ambiguous. Germline V gives CDR1 LNHDA, CDR2 SQIVND (reference sequence). Trimming shortened V by 3 bases and J by 7 bases, and 9 bases separated the two germline ends. This CDR3 has 13 amino acids. The CDR3, as DNA: TGTGCCAGTAGTATCGTGGCGGGTGAAAAACTGTTTTTT. Protein sequence: CASSIVAGEKLFF.

The rearrangement links TRBV7-8 to TRBJ1-2; no clear D gene. Between the trimmed V and J ends, which lost 2 bases and 8 bases, there was a span of 12 bases. This CDR3 contains 13 residues. CDR1 and CDR2 from the germline V gene are SGHVS and FQNEAQ. In DNA, the CDR3 is TGTGCCAGCAGCTTAACCCAAACGGGGGGCTACACCTTC. Its protein is CASSLTQTGGYTF. The variable domain in full, completed from reference TRBV7-8 and TRBJ1-2, reads GAGVSQSPRYKVAKRGQDVALRCDPISGHVSLFWYQQALGQGPEFLTYFQNEAQLDKSGLPSDRFFAERPEGSVSTLKIQRTQQEDSAVYLCASSLTQTGGYTFGSGTRLTVV.

This sequence joins TRBV6-5 and TRBJ1-1, with a tentative D call TRBD1 (5 bases). The CDR3 has 14 amino acids. Germline V gene data show CDR1 as MNHEY and CDR2 as SVGAGI. The V end lost 1 base, the J end lost 7 bases, and 13 bases lay between the germline ends. The CDR3 region has the DNA TGTGCCAGCAGTTACTACGCAGGGCCGTATGAAGCTTTCTTT. This translates into CASSYYAGPYEAFF.

The chain has TRBV9 and TRBJ2-5, with 8 bases identical to TRBD1. With V trimmed by 5 bases and J by 2 bases, 14 bases remained unmatched. Germline V gives CDR1 SGDLS, CDR2 YYNGEE. The CDR3 is made up of 17 amino acids. The CDR3 nucleotides are TGTGCCAGCAGTCCGACAGGGGACAAAGGTGTTCAAGAGACCCAGTACTTC. Its protein product is CASSPTGDKGVQETQYF.